These T cell receptor beta chains were read from a single sample in a study of cytomegalovirus exposure and HLA in healthy donors. The protocol was immunoSEQ multiplex PCR, while the TCRdb copy is restricted to in-frame clones and leaves out a portion. This sample's clone table lists around 200,000 clones. Sequenced material: PBMCs. Receptors originate from a woman between 18 and 30 years old in good health and CMV-seropositive. CDR3s include the opening cysteine and the closing phenylalanine or tryptophan. The order of the fields is J gene, V gene, D gene, CDR3 DNA, CDR3 protein. The D gene is left open where the match is weak.

J gene: TRBJ1-1
V gene: TRBV30
D gene: -
CDR3 DNA: TGTGCCTGGAGTGTAAGCCGGGGGACTGAAGCTTTCTTT
CDR3 protein: CAWSVSRGTEAFF

J gene: TRBJ2-1
V gene: TRBV6-6
D gene: -
CDR3 DNA: TGTGCCAGCAGTTACCCCAGGGTCTCCTACAATGAGCAGTTCTTC
CDR3 protein: CASSYPRVSYNEQFF

J gene: TRBJ1-5
V gene: TRBV7-2
D gene: -
CDR3 DNA: TGTGCCAGCAGCTTATTCGAGACAGCTGGTCAGCCCCAGCATTTT
CDR3 protein: CASSLFETAGQPQHF

J gene: TRBJ1-2
V gene: TRBV7-8
D gene: TRBD1
CDR3 DNA: TGTGCCAGCAGCTTATTTCACGGGAACCAGGGGGCGCAGGGCTACACCTTC
CDR3 protein: CASSLFHGNQGAQGYTF

J gene: TRBJ1-4
V gene: TRBV11-3
D gene: TRBD1
CDR3 DNA: TGTGCCAGCAGCCCTCGGGACAGGGGAGGGGAAAAACTGTTTTTT
CDR3 protein: CASSPRDRGGEKLFF

J gene: TRBJ2-7
V gene: TRBV5-4
D gene: -
CDR3 DNA: TGTGCCAGCAGCTTGCTGGGCACCTACGAGCAGTACTTC
CDR3 protein: CASSLLGTYEQYF

J gene: TRBJ2-7
V gene: TRBV7-9
D gene: TRBD1
CDR3 DNA: TGTGCCAGCACTCCCCGGGGGACAGGGGATCGCGAGCAGTACTTC
CDR3 protein: CASTPRGTGDREQYF

J gene: TRBJ1-2
V gene: TRBV6-5
D gene: TRBD1
CDR3 DNA: TGTGCCAGCAGTGACATAGGGGGCGACGGCTCTTCTTTC
CDR3 protein: CASSDIGGDGSSF

J gene: TRBJ1-1
V gene: TRBV19
D gene: -
CDR3 DNA: TGTGCCAGTAGTATCCCCGTCGGGACTGAAGCTTTCTTT
CDR3 protein: CASSIPVGTEAFF

J gene: TRBJ1-5
V gene: TRBV7-8
D gene: TRBD1
CDR3 DNA: TGTGCCAGCAGCTTAGCGACAGGGTGGAGTCAGCCCCAGCATTTT
CDR3 protein: CASSLATGWSQPQHF

J gene: TRBJ2-4
V gene: TRBV28
D gene: TRBD1
CDR3 DNA: TGTGCCAGCAGCCTCACAGGGGAACTAGCCAAAAACATTCAGTACTTC
CDR3 protein: CASSLTGELAKNIQYF

J gene: TRBJ2-2
V gene: TRBV5-1
D gene: -
CDR3 DNA: TGCGCCAGCAGCGGAGGGGAGGCCGGGGAGCTGTTTTTT
CDR3 protein: CASSGGEAGELFF

J gene: TRBJ2-7
V gene: TRBV7-9
D gene: -
CDR3 DNA: TGTGCCAGCAGCCCCCCAACGACGGACTACACGGACGAGCAGTACTTC
CDR3 protein: CASSPPTTDYTDEQYF

J gene: TRBJ1-2
V gene: TRBV6-5
D gene: TRBD1
CDR3 DNA: TGTGCCAGCAGTTCTCTCGGGACAGGTTATAGTGGCTACACCTTC
CDR3 protein: CASSSLGTGYSGYTF

J gene: TRBJ1-1
V gene: TRBV6-6
D gene: TRBD1
CDR3 DNA: TGTGCCAGCAGTTATCGCAACAGGGGGAACACTGAAGCTTTCTTT
CDR3 protein: CASSYRNRGNTEAFF

J gene: TRBJ1-2
V gene: TRBV5-1
D gene: -
CDR3 DNA: TGCGCCAGCAGCTTGGAACAGTCTCTCTATGGCTACACCTTC
CDR3 protein: CASSLEQSLYGYTF

J gene: TRBJ1-5
V gene: TRBV30
D gene: TRBD1
CDR3 DNA: TGTGCCTGGAGACACAGGGGGGGCAATCAGCCCCAGCATTTT
CDR3 protein: CAWRHRGGNQPQHF

J gene: TRBJ1-1
V gene: TRBV5-1
D gene: TRBD1
CDR3 DNA: TGCGCCAGCAGCCTGGGACAGTATGAAGCTTTCTTT
CDR3 protein: CASSLGQYEAFF

J gene: TRBJ1-2
V gene: TRBV28
D gene: TRBD1
CDR3 DNA: TGTGCCAGCAGTTTAGGGGGCACAGGGGCGATTGGAGGCTACACCTTC
CDR3 protein: CASSLGGTGAIGGYTF

J gene: TRBJ1-1
V gene: TRBV11-2
D gene: -
CDR3 DNA: TGTGCCAGCAAGGTGGAACAGATGAACACTGAAGCTTTCTTT
CDR3 protein: CASKVEQMNTEAFF

J gene: TRBJ2-7
V gene: TRBV27
D gene: -
CDR3 DNA: TGTGCCAGCAGTTGGTCCCAGGCAGCAGAGCCCACGTTC
CDR3 protein: CASSWSQAAEPTF

J gene: TRBJ1-4
V gene: TRBV28
D gene: TRBD1
CDR3 DNA: TGTGCCAGCAGCTATCTTCGCTTCAGACAGGGGCATAATGAAAAACTGTTTTTT
CDR3 protein: CASSYLRFRQGHNEKLFF

J gene: TRBJ1-4
V gene: TRBV30
D gene: -
CDR3 DNA: TGTGCCTGGAGTGTACTACAGGGTGAAAAACTGTTTTTT
CDR3 protein: CAWSVLQGEKLFF

J gene: TRBJ1-5
V gene: TRBV6-4
D gene: -
CDR3 DNA: TGTGCCAGCAGGGGTACAGGGTGCAGCAATCAGCCCCAGCATTTT
CDR3 protein: CASRGTGCSNQPQHF

J gene: TRBJ1-2
V gene: TRBV4-1
D gene: TRBD1
CDR3 DNA: TGCGCCAGCAGCCGGTTCGACAGGGGCCATGGCTACACCTTC
CDR3 protein: CASSRFDRGHGYTF

J gene: TRBJ2-1
V gene: TRBV25-1
D gene: TRBD1
CDR3 DNA: TGTGCCAGCAGTGCCGGACAGGGGAGGGACGAGCAGTTCTTC
CDR3 protein: CASSAGQGRDEQFF

J gene: TRBJ2-1
V gene: TRBV10-3
D gene: -
CDR3 DNA: TGTGCCATCAGTGCAACGGGTGATGAGCAGTTCTTC
CDR3 protein: CAISATGDEQFF

J gene: TRBJ2-2
V gene: TRBV5-4
D gene: -
CDR3 DNA: TGTGCCAGCAGCTCCGCGAACACCGGGGAGCTGTTTTTT
CDR3 protein: CASSSANTGELFF

J gene: TRBJ1-6
V gene: TRBV7-9
D gene: TRBD1
CDR3 DNA: TGTGCCAGCAGCTTGGGACAGAGCATTTCACCCCTCCACTTT
CDR3 protein: CASSLGQSISPLHF

J gene: TRBJ1-2
V gene: TRBV2
D gene: TRBD1
CDR3 DNA: TGTGCCAGCAGTCGCACGGGACAGGGGAGCAATGGCTACACCTTC
CDR3 protein: CASSRTGQGSNGYTF

J gene: TRBJ2-5
V gene: TRBV7-2
D gene: -
CDR3 DNA: TGTGCCAGCAGCTTAGGGGATGGGGGGGGCATTAAGACCCAGTACTTC
CDR3 protein: CASSLGDGGGIKTQYF

J gene: TRBJ2-5
V gene: TRBV5-4
D gene: -
CDR3 DNA: TGTGCCAGCAGCTTGGGAGCGGTCCAAGAGACCCAGTACTTC
CDR3 protein: CASSLGAVQETQYF